This T cell receptor (beta chain) was identified in a study of Ad26.COV2.S vaccination and SARS-CoV-2 variants. The study, taken as a whole, reports: Overall T cell responses may have been underestimated by the analyses of TCR breadth and depth.

Generated by immunoSEQ multiplex PCR, the TCRdb table keeps only in-frame clones and is missing some. This sample carries fewer than 300,000 clones, 80% to 90% of them seen once, and the ten largest clones take about 3.1%. Treatment reported: roughly 19 received Ad26.COV2.S at low or high dose, single or two shots; about 5 received placebo; per-sample allocation not given. Samples were taken on day 63 after the first vaccine or placebo injection. Note on this clone: The antigen is undetermined.

Germline CDR1 LGHNA, CDR2 YNFKEQ. The CDR3 is 16 amino acids. Trimming stripped 0 bases from V and 8 bases from J, with 19 bases between. The starting material was peripheral blood, obtained in a trial of Ad26.COV2.S vaccine versus placebo. The TCR sequence derives from a person aged 18-65 years who received the Ad26.COV2.S COVID-19 vaccine or a placebo. The chain uses TRBV4-2 and TRBJ1-2; D is possibly TRBD1 (5 bases). CDR3 coding DNA: TGTGCCAGCAGCCAAGATTCCCAGGGTGGAGGGAAGGGCTACACCTTC. Amino acids: CASSQDSQGGGKGYTF.